The 2 T cell receptor beta chains below come from one sample, sequenced in a study of OX40 agonist ivuxolimab in advanced cancers. The data were produced by immunoSEQ multiplex PCR, yet TCRdb's version contains in-frame clones alone and is incomplete. The profile covers approximately 94,000 clones, with around 91% appearing a single time and about 0.81% taken by the ten largest. Here the sequenced sample was CD4+ or CD8+ T cells sorted from blood, taken in a trial of the OX40 agonist ivuxolimab. The receptors were gathered from an adult with an advanced solid tumor such as melanoma, head and neck, liver or kidney cancer.

The chain combines TRBV7-8 with TRBJ1-2; possibly TRBD1 for D (5 bases). Germline V lookup: CDR1 SGHVS, CDR2 FQNEAQ. Trimming cost V 7 bases and J 7 bases, with 22 bases left between them. The CDR3 is made up of 15 amino acids. CDR3 DNA: TGTGCCAGCAACCTTCGGGGCGGAGGGTTCGGTGGCTACACCTTC. Protein sequence: CASNLRGGGFGGYTF.

This chain joins TRBV5-1 and TRBJ2-7, with 8 bases lining up with TRBD1. The CDR3 is 14 amino acids. V was pared by 4 bases and J by 3 bases, with 6 bases of the junction left unmatched. Per germline, CDR1 SGHRS and CDR2 YFSETQ. The CDR3 here is CASSDPGQVYEQYF. The CDR3 DNA sequence: TGCGCCAGCAGCGATCCGGGACAGGTCTACGAGCAGTACTTC.